Presented here are 15 T cell receptor beta chains from one specimen sequenced in a study of identical twins. TCRdb ran MiXCR on the 5' RACE reads and lists one entry per CDR3 protein. The sample has 470,000 or so distinct CDR3 sequences; 24% are singletons. The data also belong to a second study, concerning T cells expressing NK-cell markers.

The sample was CD4+ T cells sorted from blood. These receptors came from a woman in her late teens or twenties in good health.

The chain employs TRBV12-3 or TRBV12-4 and TRBJ1-4; D remains unclear. The germline V and J ends were trimmed by 2 bases and 4 bases, with 11 bases remaining between them. CDR3 size: 15 residues. CDR3 nucleotide sequence: TGTGCCAGCAGTTTAAGCAGGAATGTTAATGAAAAACTGTTTTTT. It specifies CASSLSRNVNEKLFF.

V is TRBV7-9 and J is TRBJ2-3; 7 nucleotides line up with TRBD1. The length of the CDR3 is 15 residues. CDR1 is SEHNR and CDR2 is FQNEAQ in the germline V gene (reference sequence). V gave up 6 bases and J gave up 5 bases; unmatched junction bases: 11. The CDR3 reads CASRKQGYLGDTQYF. The CDR3 DNA sequence: TGTGCCAGCAGAAAACAGGGGTACCTTGGAGATACGCAGTATTTT.

The rearrangement links TRBV6-1 to TRBJ1-3; D call uncertain. The V gene lost 8 bases and the J gene lost 0 bases, with 8 bases spanning the gap. The V gene's germline CDR1 is MNHNS and CDR2 SASEGT. The CDR3 spans 13 residues. The CDR3 DNA follows: TGTGCCAGCCGCATCAACTCTGGAAACACCATATATTTT. This codes for CASRINSGNTIYF.

This clonotype was found a few times. J is TRBJ1-2 and V is TRBV12-3 or TRBV12-4, with 8 bases aligning to TRBD1. The CDR3 loop spans 13 amino acids. The trim removed 7 bases at V and 6 bases at J, leaving 7 bases unmatched. DNA for the CDR3: TGTGCCAGCACCATTGGGGACAGGAATGGCTACACCTTC. Its protein is CASTIGDRNGYTF.

V usage is TRBV9 and J usage is TRBJ2-5, with D possibly TRBD2 on 6 matching bases. V shed 0 bases and J shed 5 bases, with 11 bases lying between them. Germline V gives CDR1 SGDLS, CDR2 YYNGEE. The CDR3 is 14 amino acids. The CDR3 DNA is TGTGCCAGCAGCGTAGGGGGGGTCCGCGAGACCCAGTACTTC. The encoded protein is CASSVGGVRETQYF.

V usage is TRBV20-1 and J usage is TRBJ1-5; D unclear. Germline assignment: CDR1 DFQATT and CDR2 SNEGSKA (reference sequence). Trimming left V 1 base short and J 4 bases short, with 8 bases between. CDR3 length: 13 residues. This chain's CDR3 is CSARAQLNQPQHF. The CDR3 DNA follows: TGCAGTGCTAGAGCACAGCTTAATCAGCCCCAGCATTTT.

The chain carries TRBV20-1 and TRBJ1-4; maybe TRBD1 (5 bases). Trimming removed 1 base from V and 8 bases from J, with 11 bases in between. The CDR3 extends over 13 amino acids. In germline, CDR1 is DFQATT, CDR2 SNEGSKA (reference sequence). CDR3 sequence reads: CSARGQGKEKLFF. CDR3 sequence (DNA): TGCAGTGCTAGAGGGCAGGGAAAAGAAAAACTGTTTTTT.

J is TRBJ2-1 and V is TRBV7-9; 8 bases are a match to TRBD2. Unmatched junction bases numbered 6, after V lost 3 bases and J lost 2 bases. CDR1 and CDR2 from the germline V gene are SEHNR and FQNEAQ (reference sequence). This CDR3 has 16 amino acids. As DNA, the CDR3 is TGTGCCAGCAGCTTCCTACCTAGCGGGCCCTACAATGAGCAGTTCTTC. It translates to CASSFLPSGPYNEQFF.

This chain's CDR3 is CASSFGRYQPQHF. CDR3 sequence (DNA): TGTGCCAGCAGTTTTGGCAGGTATCAGCCCCAGCATTTT. The J gene is TRBJ1-5, the V gene TRBV12-3 or TRBV12-4; D is undetermined. V lost 3 bases and J 5 bases, leaving 8 bases between the germline ends. The CDR3 sequence is 13 residues long.

This clonotype was counted only a few times. Written as DNA, the CDR3 is TGTGCCAGCAGCTTATGGTTGGTAGCGGGGGGCCTCCAAGAGACCCAGTACTTC. Amino acids: CASSLWLVAGGLQETQYF. The J gene is TRBJ2-5, the V gene TRBV11-1; TRBD2 aligns across 10 bases. Germline assignment: CDR1 SGHAT and CDR2 FQDESV (reference sequence). V gave up 2 bases and J gave up 1 base; unmatched junction bases: 10. This CDR3 contains 18 residues. Complete variable domain (other parts from reference TRBV11-1 and TRBJ2-5): EAEVAQSPRYKITEKSQAVAFWCDPISGHATLYWYRQILGQGPELLVQFQDESVVDDSQLPKDRFSAERLKGVDSTLKIQPAELGDSAMYLCASSLWLVAGGLQETQYFGPGTRLLVL.

This clonotype showed up just a few times. The rearrangement links TRBV20-1 to TRBJ1-3; D is perhaps TRBD1 (5 bases). CDR3 size: 13 residues. In germline, CDR1 is DFQATT, CDR2 SNEGSKA (reference sequence). Trimming took 3 bases from V and 3 from J, leaving 9 bases between them. The CDR3 DNA is TGCAGTGCTAGTCGGACAATTGGAAACACCATATATTTT. This sequence encodes CSASRTIGNTIYF.

The rearrangement uses TRBV11-3 and TRBJ2-7; D is possibly TRBD2 (7 bases). The ends were cut back, 5 bases at V and 2 bases at J, with 16 bases in the middle. Germline lookup yields CDR1 SGHNT and CDR2 YENEEA. There are 15 residues in the CDR3. The CDR3 region is CASSLGRGPTYEQYF. The DNA of the CDR3 is TGTGCCAGCAGCCTGGGGCGGGGGCCAACCTACGAGCAGTACTTC.

J is TRBJ2-1 and V is TRBV2; a possible D gene is TRBD2 (7 bases). The CDR3 is 14 residues long. V was cut by 6 bases and J by 4 bases, with 13 bases left in between. Germline lookup yields CDR1 SNHLY and CDR2 FYNNEI. The CDR3 spells CASRSGGGYNEQFF. CDR3 sequence (DNA): TGTGCCAGCAGGTCGGGGGGCGGGTACAATGAGCAGTTCTTC.

The V call is TRBV29-1, the J call TRBJ2-3; D unclear. Germline V gene sequence: CDR1 SQVTM, CDR2 ANQGSEA. The CDR3 is 14 amino acids. Trimming shortened V by 3 bases and J by 4 bases, and 14 bases separated the two germline ends. The CDR3 DNA reads TGCAGCGTTGATGGTAGTATTATCGCAGATACGCAGTATTTT. Protein product: CSVDGSIIADTQYF.

The gene calls are TRBV24-1 and TRBJ2-7; D is ambiguous. Germline assignment: CDR1 KGHDR and CDR2 SFDVKD. This CDR3 is 15 amino acids long. V lost 2 bases and J lost 6, with 16 bases in between. Written as DNA, the CDR3 is TGTGCCACCAGTGATTCCCACTCCGGAATCGGCGAGCAGTACTTC. Amino acids: CATSDSHSGIGEQYF.